The 10 T cell receptor beta chains reported below all come from one sample, sequenced in a study of blood T cell repertoires in COVID-19 (dated by TCRdb to about 2020). Preparation of the library involved the immunoSEQ multiplex PCR assay. This immuneACCESS table, as held by TCRdb, lists in-frame sequences with V and J called but not all clones. Of the missing ones, under half trace to an unresolved V gene in checked studies; the others have no known cause. The table for this sample lists about 54,000 clones; less than 95% of them were counted only once. The ten largest clones take up roughly 7.6% of the sample. Sequencing was performed on peripheral blood. The receptors were sampled from a woman aged 40 to 49 with active COVID-19.

This clone is a singleton in its sample. The chain links TRBV29-1 to TRBJ2-3, with 9 nucleotides matching TRBD1. The CDR3 has 14 residues. The J segment lost 3 bases and the V segment lost 6 bases, leaving 7 bases of the junction unmatched. Germline V gene lookup returns CDR1 SQVTM and CDR2 ANQGSEA. The CDR3 nucleotides read TGCAGCGTGGTTAACAGGGGGCTTACAGATACGCAGTATTTT. This sequence encodes CSVVNRGLTDTQYF.

V is TRBV3-1 (or the pseudogene TRBV3-2) and J is TRBJ2-7, with TRBD2 matching 9 bases. Germline V gene lookup returns CDR1 LGHDT and CDR2 YNNKEL (reference sequence). The length of the CDR3 is 16 residues. The ends lost 4 bases at V and 2 bases at J; junction bases unmatched: 9. The CDR3 coding sequence is TGTGCCAGCAGCCCCTCACCCCTAGCGGGGCCCTACGAGCAGTACTTC. Translated: CASSPSPLAGPYEQYF.

The chain uses TRBV6-5 and TRBJ1-6, with 9 bases aligning to TRBD1. The junction had 3 bases not matched to a gene; V was cut back by 4 bases and J by 8 bases. The CDR3 spans 14 residues. CDR1 is MNHEY and CDR2 is SVGAGI in the germline V gene. DNA for the CDR3: TGTGCCAGCAGTTCCGGGACAGGGCATTCACCCCTCCACTTT. Its translation: CASSSGTGHSPLHF.

V and J are TRBV24-1 and TRBJ2-5, with TRBD1 matching 7 bases. With 3 bases clipped from V and 0 bases from J, the junction kept 6 bases outside the gene matches. Germline CDR1 reads KGHDR; CDR2 reads SFDVKD. This CDR3 spans 16 amino acids. The CDR3, as DNA: TGTGCCACCAGTGATGATACCGGGACAGACCAAGAGACCCAGTACTTC. It is translated as CATSDDTGTDQETQYF.

The chain recombines TRBV11-2 with TRBJ2-2; 9 bases match TRBD2. The trim removed 5 bases at V and 4 bases at J, leaving 8 bases unmatched. The length of the CDR3 is 16 residues. Germline CDR1 is SGHAT and CDR2 is FQNNGV. The CDR3 DNA sequence: TGTGCCAGCAGCAACGGGCTAGCGGGGTTCACCGGGGAGCTGTTTTTT. Protein product: CASSNGLAGFTGELFF.

The chain employs TRBV19 and TRBJ2-3; D not certain. Germline V lookup: CDR1 LNHDA, CDR2 SQIVND (reference sequence). CDR3 length: 12 residues. V lost 7 bases and J lost 0, with 5 bases in between. The DNA for the CDR3 is TGTGCCAGTAAGACAAGCACAGATACGCAGTATTTT. It codes for CASKTSTDTQYF.

This chain connects TRBV10-3 to TRBJ2-3, with 7 bases matching TRBD1. V lost 1 base to trimming and J lost 5 bases; unmatched junction nucleotides: 6. Germline V lookup: CDR1 ENHRY, CDR2 SYGVKD. This CDR3 contains 15 residues. The CDR3 sequence: CAISEWPGDRDTQYF. CDR3 DNA: TGTGCCATCAGTGAGTGGCCAGGGGACAGAGATACGCAGTATTTT.

CDR3 in amino acids: CASSFYAGSEETQYF. The CDR3 nucleotides are TGCGCCAGCAGCTTTTACGCAGGGTCCGAGGAGACCCAGTACTTC. The chain joins TRBV5-1 to TRBJ2-5, with D perhaps matching TRBD1 (5 bases). Trimming removed 2 bases from V and 5 bases from J, with 16 bases in between. CDR3 length: 15 residues. CDR1 SGHRS and CDR2 YFSETQ come from the germline V gene.

CDR3 sequence: CASSAWSSGGDEQFF. DNA for the CDR3: TGTGCCAGCAGCGCCTGGAGTAGTGGGGGCGATGAGCAGTTCTTC. V gene TRBV11-2 combines with J gene TRBJ2-1; a possible D gene is TRBD1 (6 bases). Deletions cut 5 bases from V and 8 bases from J, with 19 bases between. Looked up from germline, CDR1 is SGHAT and CDR2 is FQNNGV. The CDR3 has 15 amino acids.

The CDR3 sequence is CASTTTGSGELFF. DNA for the CDR3: TGTGCCAGTACCACGACAGGGTCTGGGGAGCTGTTTTTT. The V and J genes are TRBV19 and TRBJ2-2, with 7 positions matching TRBD1. Germline V CDR1 and CDR2: LNHDA, SQIVND (reference sequence). Losses at the gene ends were 7 bases for V and 8 bases for J; bases not matched to a gene: 7. The CDR3 is 13 residues long.